This is a list of T cell receptor beta chains from one sample in a study of shared clonotypes between healthy human individuals. Generated by immunoSEQ multiplex PCR, the TCRdb table keeps only in-frame clones and is missing some. The data hold roughly 2.4 million clones, with 90% to 96% observed a single time. The specimen sequenced was naive CD4+ T cells sorted from blood. All receptors come from a young man in good health. The CDR3 runs from the conserved cysteine through the conserved F or W. D genes are given only for firm matches. Clone size is stated in some rows and not others, as once, few, many or a class when expanded.

DNA | CDR3 | size | D | J | V
TGTGCCAGCAGCGCTCTAGTGGGTAACACCGGGGAGCTGTTTTTT | CASSALVGNTGELFF | . | . | TRBJ2-2 | TRBV9
TGTGCCAGCAGCAGATCCGGGACAGGGGGTCAGCCCCAGCATTTT | CASSRSGTGGQPQHF | . | TRBD1 | TRBJ1-5 | TRBV7-9
TGCGCCAGCAGCTGGGGAGGGAGCACAGATACGCAGTATTTT | CASSWGGSTDTQYF | . | TRBD2 | TRBJ2-3 | TRBV5-1
TGTGCCAGCAGTAGCAGGGTTCCAGAGACCCAGTACTTC | CASSSRVPETQYF | . | . | TRBJ2-5 | TRBV28
TGTGCCAGCAGCGTTCTAGCGGGGAATTCGGAGACCCAGTACTTC | CASSVLAGNSETQYF | . | TRBD2 | TRBJ2-5 | TRBV9
TGCGCCAGCAGCCCACCGAACACAGATACGCAGTATTTT | CASSPPNTDTQYF | . | . | TRBJ2-3 | TRBV5-1
TGTGCCAGCAGTTTCGACAGGGGGTCGGACCACGAGCAGTACTTC | CASSFDRGSDHEQYF | . | TRBD1 | TRBJ2-7 | TRBV7-2
TGTGCCAGCAGCTCGCGGACTAGCGGGAGAGGCAATGAGCAGTTCTTC | CASSSRTSGRGNEQFF | . | TRBD2 | TRBJ2-1 | TRBV5-4
TGCGCCAGCAGCTTGGAGGCCGGACTGGGTGAGCAGTTCTTC | CASSLEAGLGEQFF | . | . | TRBJ2-1 | TRBV5-1
TGTGCCAGCAGCGTAGACGGGTACTTCCCTGGAACCGGGGAGCTGTTTTTT | CASSVDGYFPGTGELFF | . | . | TRBJ2-2 | TRBV9
TGTGCCAGCAGCCCCGGAGGCTATACTGAAGCTTTCTTT | CASSPGGYTEAFF | . | . | TRBJ1-1 | TRBV2
TGCGCCAGCAGCTTCAACAGCTATGGCTACACCTTC | CASSFNSYGYTF | . | . | TRBJ1-2 | TRBV5-1
TGTGCCAGCAGCTTAAGGGACAGCTACTACGAGCAGTACTTC | CASSLRDSYYEQYF | . | TRBD1 | TRBJ2-7 | TRBV7-9
TGTGCCAGTAGTATCTCGGGCAGGATGGACATTCAGTACTTC | CASSISGRMDIQYF | . | . | TRBJ2-4 | TRBV19
TGTGCCAGCAGTGAAGAAGGGCGAGGCTACACCTTC | CASSEEGRGYTF | . | . | TRBJ1-2 | TRBV6-1
TGTGCCAGCAGTTTCTCGGGTGGGCAGTCCTATGGCTACACCTTC | CASSFSGGQSYGYTF | . | . | TRBJ1-2 | TRBV7-2
TGTGCCAGCTCAGCGGGCCAGGCAAACACCATATATTTT | CASSAGQANTIYF | once | . | TRBJ1-3 | TRBV18
TGTGCCAGCAGGGGGGGGGCGCCCAATGAGCAGTTCTTC | CASRGGAPNEQFF | . | . | TRBJ2-1 | TRBV6-6
TGTGCCTGGAGTCCGGGGACCCACGAGCAGTACTTC | CAWSPGTHEQYF | . | . | TRBJ2-7 | TRBV30
TGTGCCAGTAGTATCGGGGCGGGAGGGCCCGACGAGCAGTACTTC | CASSIGAGGPDEQYF | once | TRBD2 | TRBJ2-7 | TRBV19
TGTGCCATCGGGTCCGGGAGCTACGAGCAGTACTTC | CAIGSGSYEQYF | . | . | TRBJ2-7 | TRBV2
TGTGCCAGCAGCTTATCCCTGAACACCGGGGAGCTGTTTTTT | CASSLSLNTGELFF | . | . | TRBJ2-2 | TRBV7-3